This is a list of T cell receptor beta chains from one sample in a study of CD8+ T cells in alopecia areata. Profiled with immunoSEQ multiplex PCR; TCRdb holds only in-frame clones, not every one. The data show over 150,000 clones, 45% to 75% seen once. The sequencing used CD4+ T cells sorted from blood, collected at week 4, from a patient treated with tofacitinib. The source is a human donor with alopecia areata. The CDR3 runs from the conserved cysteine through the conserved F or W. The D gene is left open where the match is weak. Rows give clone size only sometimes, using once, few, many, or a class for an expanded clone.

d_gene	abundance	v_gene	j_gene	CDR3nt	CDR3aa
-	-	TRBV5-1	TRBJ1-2	TGCGCCAGCAGCTTGATAGGGTCGGACAATGGCTACACCTTC	CASSLIGSDNGYTF
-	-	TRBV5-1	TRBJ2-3	TGCGCCAGCAGCCTCCAGGGGACAGATACGCAGTATTTT	CASSLQGTDTQYF
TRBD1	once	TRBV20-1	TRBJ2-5	TGCAGTGCCCTTTGGGTGGGCAGGGGGCACTTC	CSALWVGRGHF
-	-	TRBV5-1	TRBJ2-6	TGCGCCAGCTCTCCGCCGGACAGGGACTACTCTGGGGCCAACGTCCTGACTTTC	CASSPPDRDYSGANVLTF
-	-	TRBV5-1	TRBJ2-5	TGCGCCAGCAGCCAAAACCAGGGAGGAAAAGAGACCCAGTACTTC	CASSQNQGGKETQYF
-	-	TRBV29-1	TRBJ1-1	TGCAGCGTTGGGGGACCGAACACTGAAGCTTTCTTT	CSVGGPNTEAFF
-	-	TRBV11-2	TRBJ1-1	TGTGCCAGCAGCCAACCGAACAGTAACACTGAAGCTTTCTTT	CASSQPNSNTEAFF
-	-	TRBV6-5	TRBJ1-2	TGTGCCAGCAGTCAACTCGCGACGACTAACTATGGCTACACCTTC	CASSQLATTNYGYTF
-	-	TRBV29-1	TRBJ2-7	TGCAGCCTTCGGGACCTATACTACGAGCAGTACTTC	CSLRDLYYEQYF
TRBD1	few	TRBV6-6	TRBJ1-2	TGTGCCAGCAGTCTCGGGACAGGGGGAGGCTACACCTTC	CASSLGTGGGYTF
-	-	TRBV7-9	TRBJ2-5	TGTGCCAGCAGCTTATCGGGGGCTTGGCAAGAGACCCAGTACTTC	CASSLSGAWQETQYF
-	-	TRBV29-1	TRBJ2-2	TGCAGCGTTGTGGGCATCTCCGGGGAGCTGTTTTTT	CSVVGISGELFF
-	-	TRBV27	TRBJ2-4	TGTGCCAGCAGTTCCCCGACCAGGGATCCCAAAAACATTCAGTACTTC	CASSSPTRDPKNIQYF
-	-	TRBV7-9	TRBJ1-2	TGTGCCACTAGCGAGGCAGGTCCCTACGGCTACACCTTC	CATSEAGPYGYTF
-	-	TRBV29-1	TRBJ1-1	TGCAGCGTTGAAGAGGGTATCCGGAACACTGAAGCTTTCTTT	CSVEEGIRNTEAFF
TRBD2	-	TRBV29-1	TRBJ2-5	TGCAGCGTTGAAAGCGGCCGGGGGGGGACCCAGTACTTC	CSVESGRGGTQYF
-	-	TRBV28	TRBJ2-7	TGTGCCAGCACCGATACTCGCTGGGGGGAGCAGTACTTC	CASTDTRWGEQYF
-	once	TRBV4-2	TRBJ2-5	TGTGCCAGCAGCCAAAACCCCCAAGAGACCCAGTACTTC	CASSQNPQETQYF
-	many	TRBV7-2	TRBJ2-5	TGTGCCAGCAGCTTAGGAGACAGGTTCCAAGAGACCCAGTACTTC	CASSLGDRFQETQYF
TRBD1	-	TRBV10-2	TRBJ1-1	TGCGCCAGCATGGACGCAGGGGGGGATGAGACTGAAGCTTTCTTT	CASMDAGGDETEAFF
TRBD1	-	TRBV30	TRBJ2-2	TGTGCCTGGGACAGGGGGGTGTCGACCGGGGAGCTGTTTTTT	CAWDRGVSTGELFF
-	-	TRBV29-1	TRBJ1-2	TGCAGCGTTGAAGGTGGCTACACCTTC	CSVEGGYTF
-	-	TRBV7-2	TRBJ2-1	TGTGCCAGCAGCTTAGGGACCTACAATGAGCAGTTCTTC	CASSLGTYNEQFF
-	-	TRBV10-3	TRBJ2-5	TGTGCCATCAGAGACCAAGAGACCCAGTACTTC	CAIRDQETQYF
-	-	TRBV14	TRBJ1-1	TGTGCCAGCAGCCTGGGGAGTTTGGGGCGCGCCACTGAAGCTTTCTTT	CASSLGSLGRATEAFF
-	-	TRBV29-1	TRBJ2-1	TGCAGTCTGTGGACCGAAGGGGGCAATGAGCAGTTCTTC	CSLWTEGGNEQFF
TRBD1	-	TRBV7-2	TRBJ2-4	TGTGCCAGCAGCCTGGACAGGGACATTCAGTACTTC	CASSLDRDIQYF